The clone carrying this TCR beta chain has just a few counts. Its antigen is not identified. The PCR made use of 60 Vbeta and 13 Jbeta primers. Profiled with immunoSEQ multiplex PCR; TCRdb holds only in-frame clones, not every one. The sample carries around 240,000 clones, roughly 82% recorded once. This specimen belongs to a study of cytomegalovirus exposure and HLA in healthy donors. CDR3 length: 15 amino acids. J lost 0 bases, V lost 1 base, and 2 bases had no gene match. The germline V gene encodes CDR1 SGHTA and CDR2 FQGNSA. Study-wide results and limits: Relative to equally common others, HLA-associated TCR beta chains showed greater clonal expansion in a later analysis. Published work reported that the classifier diagnosed cytomegalovirus status with high specificity and sensitivity.

The chain employs TRBV7-2 and TRBJ2-7, with 8 nucleotides matching TRBD2. The sequencing input was PBMCs. This receptor was identified in a middle-aged woman in good health and CMV-seropositive. The DNA of the CDR3 is TGTGCCAGCAGCTTAGGCGGGGGGTACTCCTACGAGCAGTACTTC. Translating it yields CASSLGGGYSYEQYF. The whole variable domain, remainder taken from reference TRBV7-2 and TRBJ2-7, is GAGVSQSPSNKVTEKGKDVELRCDPISGHTALYWYRQSLGQGLEFLIYFQGNSAPDKSGLPSDRFSAERTGGSVSTLTIQRTQQEDSAVYLCASSLGGGYSYEQYFGPGTRLTVT.